The sequence of this T cell receptor beta chain was determined in a study of T-cell memory formation after mild COVID-19. This clonotype was found a few times. TCRdb fed the 5' RACE reads into MiXCR, producing one record per CDR3 protein. The sample lists roughly 200,000 distinct CDR3 sequences; 16% were seen once. The CDR3 sequence is 17 residues long. The J segment lost 1 base and the V segment lost 5 bases, leaving 11 bases of the junction unmatched. CDR1 and CDR2 from the germline V gene are LGHDT and YNNKEL (reference sequence). This sequence joins TRBV3-1 and TRBJ1-5, with 7 bases fitting TRBD1. Source material: PBMCs or a T cell subset sorted from them (not recorded which). The clonotype originates from an adult woman who had mild COVID-19 (a few samples of this study predate the infection). Cell type and time point are not known. The DNA of the CDR3 is TGTGCCAGCAGCTCGGGACAGCCCATTTCGAGCAATCAGCCCCAGCATTTT. This translates into CASSSGQPISSNQPQHF.